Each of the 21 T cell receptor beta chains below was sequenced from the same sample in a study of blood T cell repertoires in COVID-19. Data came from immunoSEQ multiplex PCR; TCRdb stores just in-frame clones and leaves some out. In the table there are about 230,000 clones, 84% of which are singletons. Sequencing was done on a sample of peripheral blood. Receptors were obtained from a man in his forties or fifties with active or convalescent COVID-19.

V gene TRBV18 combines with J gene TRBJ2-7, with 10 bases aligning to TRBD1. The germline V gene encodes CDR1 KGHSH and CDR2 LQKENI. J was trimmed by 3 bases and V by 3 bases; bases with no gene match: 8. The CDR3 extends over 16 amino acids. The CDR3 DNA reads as TGTGCCAGCTCACCCCGGGAGGGACAGGGGAGCTACGAGCAGTACTTC. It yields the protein CASSPREGQGSYEQYF.

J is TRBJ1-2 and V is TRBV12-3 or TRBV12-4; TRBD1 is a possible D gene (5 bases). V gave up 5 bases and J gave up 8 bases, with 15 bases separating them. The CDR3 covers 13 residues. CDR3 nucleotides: TGTGCCAGCAGTCCGGGACTAAGAGGGGGCTACACCTTC. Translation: CASSPGLRGGYTF.

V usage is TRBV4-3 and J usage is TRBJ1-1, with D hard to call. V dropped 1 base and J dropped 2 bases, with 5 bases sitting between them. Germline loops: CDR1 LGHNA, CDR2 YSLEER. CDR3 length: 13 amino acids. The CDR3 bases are TGCGCCAGCAGCCAAGGAGATAACACTGAAGCTTTCTTT. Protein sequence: CASSQGDNTEAFF.

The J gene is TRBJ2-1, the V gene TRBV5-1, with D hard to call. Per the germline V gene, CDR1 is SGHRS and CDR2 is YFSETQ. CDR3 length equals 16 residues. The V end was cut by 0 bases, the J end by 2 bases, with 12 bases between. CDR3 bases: TGCGCCAGCAGCTTGGAGCCGGCAGGAACCTACAATGAGCAGTTCTTC. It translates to CASSLEPAGTYNEQFF. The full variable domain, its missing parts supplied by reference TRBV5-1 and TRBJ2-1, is KAGVTQTPRYLIKTRGQQVTLSCSPISGHRSVSWYQQTPGQGLQFLFEYFSETQRNKGNFPGRFSGRQFSNSRSEMNVSTLELGDSALYLCASSLEPAGTYNEQFFGPGTRLTVL.

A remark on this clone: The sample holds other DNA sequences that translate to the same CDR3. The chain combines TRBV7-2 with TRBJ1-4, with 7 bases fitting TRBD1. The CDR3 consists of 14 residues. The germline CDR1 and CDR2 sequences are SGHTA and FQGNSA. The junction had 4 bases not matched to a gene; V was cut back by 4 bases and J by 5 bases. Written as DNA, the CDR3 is TGTGCCAGCAGCTCTGACAGGGCGAATGAAAAACTGTTTTTT. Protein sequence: CASSSDRANEKLFF.

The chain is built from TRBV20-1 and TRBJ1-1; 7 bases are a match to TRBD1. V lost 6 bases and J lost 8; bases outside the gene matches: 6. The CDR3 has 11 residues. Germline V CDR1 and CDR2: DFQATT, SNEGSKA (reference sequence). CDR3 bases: TGCAGTGCCCCCAGACAGGGAGAAGCTTTCTTT. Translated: CSAPRQGEAFF.

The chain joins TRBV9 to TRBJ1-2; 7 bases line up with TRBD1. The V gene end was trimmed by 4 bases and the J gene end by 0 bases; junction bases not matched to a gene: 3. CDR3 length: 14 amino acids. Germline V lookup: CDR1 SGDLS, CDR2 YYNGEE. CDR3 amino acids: CASSRQGANYGYTF. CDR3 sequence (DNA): TGTGCCAGCAGCAGACAGGGTGCTAACTATGGCTACACCTTC.

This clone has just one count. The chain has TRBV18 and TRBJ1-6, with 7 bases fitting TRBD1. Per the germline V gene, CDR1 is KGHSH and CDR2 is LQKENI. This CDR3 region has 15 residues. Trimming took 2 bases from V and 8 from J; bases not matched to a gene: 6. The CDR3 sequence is CASSPDGDSYSPLHF. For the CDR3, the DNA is TGTGCCAGCTCACCAGATGGGGACAGCTATTCACCCCTCCACTTT.

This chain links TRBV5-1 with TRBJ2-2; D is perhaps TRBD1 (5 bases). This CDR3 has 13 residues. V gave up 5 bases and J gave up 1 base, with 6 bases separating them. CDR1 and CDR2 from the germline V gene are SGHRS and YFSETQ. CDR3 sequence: CASRQGNTGELFF. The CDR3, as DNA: TGCGCCAGCAGGCAGGGGAACACCGGGGAGCTGTTTTTT.

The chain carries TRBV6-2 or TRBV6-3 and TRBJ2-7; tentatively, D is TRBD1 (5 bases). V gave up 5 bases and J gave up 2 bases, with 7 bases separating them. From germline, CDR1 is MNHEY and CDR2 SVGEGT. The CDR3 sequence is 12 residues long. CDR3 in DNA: TGTGCCAGCAGTGAGGACACCTACGAGCAGTACTTC. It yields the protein CASSEDTYEQYF.

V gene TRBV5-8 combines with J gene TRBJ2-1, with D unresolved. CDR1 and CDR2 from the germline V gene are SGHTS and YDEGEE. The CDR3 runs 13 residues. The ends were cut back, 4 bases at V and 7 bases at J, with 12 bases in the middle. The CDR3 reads CASSIHYRNEQFF. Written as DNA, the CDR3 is TGTGCCAGCAGCATACACTATAGGAATGAGCAGTTCTTC.

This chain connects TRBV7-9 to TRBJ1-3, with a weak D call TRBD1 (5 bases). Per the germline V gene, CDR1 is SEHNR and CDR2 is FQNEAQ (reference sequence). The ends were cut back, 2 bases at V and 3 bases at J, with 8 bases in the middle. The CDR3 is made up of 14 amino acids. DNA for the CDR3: TGTGCCAGCAGCTTATCAGGGATTGGAAACACCATATATTTT. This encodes CASSLSGIGNTIYF.

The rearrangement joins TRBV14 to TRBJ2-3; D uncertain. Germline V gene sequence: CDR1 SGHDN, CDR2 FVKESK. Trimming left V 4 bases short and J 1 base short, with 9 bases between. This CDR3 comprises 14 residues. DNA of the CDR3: TGTGCCAGCAGCCTAAGCGTCGGCACAGATACGCAGTATTTT. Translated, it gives CASSLSVGTDTQYF.

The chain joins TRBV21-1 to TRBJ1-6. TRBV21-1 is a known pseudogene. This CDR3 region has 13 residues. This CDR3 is CASSKERVSPLHF. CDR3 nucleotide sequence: TGTGCCAGCAGCAAAGAACGGGTTTCACCCCTCCACTTT.

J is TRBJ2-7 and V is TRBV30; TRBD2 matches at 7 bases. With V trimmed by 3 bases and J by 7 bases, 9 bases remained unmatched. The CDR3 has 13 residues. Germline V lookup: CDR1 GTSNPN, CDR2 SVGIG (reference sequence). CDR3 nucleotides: TGTGCCTGGAGACGGGACGCCGGGGGGGAGCAGTACTTC. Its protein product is CAWRRDAGGEQYF.

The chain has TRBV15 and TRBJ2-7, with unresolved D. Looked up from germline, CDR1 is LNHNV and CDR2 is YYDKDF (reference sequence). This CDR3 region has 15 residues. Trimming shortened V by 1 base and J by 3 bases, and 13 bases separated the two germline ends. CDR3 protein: CATSRGRVEVYEQYF. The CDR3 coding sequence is TGTGCCACCAGCAGAGGTCGGGTTGAAGTCTACGAGCAGTACTTC.

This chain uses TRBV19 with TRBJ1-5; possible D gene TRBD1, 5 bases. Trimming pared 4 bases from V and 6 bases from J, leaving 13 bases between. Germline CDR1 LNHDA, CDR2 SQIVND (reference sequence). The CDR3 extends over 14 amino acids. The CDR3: CASSTSGRAQPQHF. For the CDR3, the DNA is TGTGCCAGTAGTACCTCGGGCAGGGCTCAGCCCCAGCATTTT.

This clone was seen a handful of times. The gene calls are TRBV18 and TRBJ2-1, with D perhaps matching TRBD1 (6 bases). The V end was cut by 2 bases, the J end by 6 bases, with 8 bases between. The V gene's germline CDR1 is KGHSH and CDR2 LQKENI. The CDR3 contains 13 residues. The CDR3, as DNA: TGTGCCAGCTCACCAGAGGACAGCAATGAGCAGTTCTTC. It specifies CASSPEDSNEQFF.

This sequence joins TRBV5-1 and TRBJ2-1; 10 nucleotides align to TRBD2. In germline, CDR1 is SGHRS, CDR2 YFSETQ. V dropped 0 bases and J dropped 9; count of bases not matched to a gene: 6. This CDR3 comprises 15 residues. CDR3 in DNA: TGCGCCAGCAGCTTGGAGACTAGCGGGTCCCGTGAGCAGTTCTTC. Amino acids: CASSLETSGSREQFF.

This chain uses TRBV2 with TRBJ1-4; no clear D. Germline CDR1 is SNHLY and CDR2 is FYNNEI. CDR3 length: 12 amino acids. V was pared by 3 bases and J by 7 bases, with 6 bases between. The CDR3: CASSEGFEKLFF. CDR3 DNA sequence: TGTGCCAGCAGTGAGGGCTTTGAAAAACTGTTTTTT. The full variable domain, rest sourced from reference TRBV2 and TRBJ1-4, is EPEVTQTPSHQVTQMGQEVILRCVPISNHLYFYWYRQILGQKVEFLVSFYNNEISEKSEIFDDQFSVERPDGSNFTLKIRSTKLEDSAMYFCASSEGFEKLFFGSGTQLSVL.

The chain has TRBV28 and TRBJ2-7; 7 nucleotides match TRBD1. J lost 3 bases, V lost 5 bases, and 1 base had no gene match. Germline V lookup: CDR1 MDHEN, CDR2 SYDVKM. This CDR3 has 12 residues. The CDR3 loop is CASSRTGYEQYF. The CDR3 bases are TGTGCCAGCAGTCGGACAGGCTACGAGCAGTACTTC.